This section outlines one T cell receptor beta chain sequence together with its context. The data belong to a study of blood T cell repertoires in COVID-19. Overall study context: Sites in the United States, Italy and Spain provided acute and convalescent COVID-19 samples. PBMCs, B-cell-depleted T cells, or T cells provided the cDNA or gDNA that made up the material.

J lost 4 bases, V lost 3 bases, and 1 base had no gene match. CDR3 size: 13 residues. Germline V gives CDR1 SGHRS, CDR2 YFSETQ. Authors' data handling: Amplification with reference gene primers provided the estimates of nucleated cell counts. The protocol was immunoSEQ multiplex PCR, while the TCRdb copy is restricted to in-frame clones and leaves out a portion. The V and J calls and the clone size are those of that table, but D and trimming were determined from the DNA. The repertoire has approximately 140,000 clones, 88% of them found once; the top ten carry 1.5%. Sequences were obtained from peripheral blood. This receptor was identified in a woman aged 60-75 years with acute or convalescent COVID-19. The genes are TRBV5-1 and TRBJ2-1; 7 nucleotides agree with TRBD2. CDR3 loop: CASSSGGYNEQFF. CDR3 in DNA: TGCGCCAGCAGCTCGGGGGGTTACAATGAGCAGTTCTTC. Filled out from reference TRBV5-1 and TRBJ2-1, the complete variable domain reads KAGVTQTPRYLIKTRGQQVTLSCSPISGHRSVSWYQQTPGQGLQFLFEYFSETQRNKGNFPGRFSGRQFSNSRSEMNVSTLELGDSALYLCASSSGGYNEQFFGPGTRLTVL.